This TCR beta chain stems from a study of T cells after yellow fever vaccination. Study outcomes and limitations: Overlap between CD4 and CD8 compartments was detected for a small share of clonotypes. FACS-sorted repertoires could harbor abundant contaminating bulk-population clonotypes.

5'RACE template switching produced TCR cDNA carrying a universal primer site and UMIs. TCRdb re-called the 5' RACE reads through MiXCR, storing one row per CDR3 protein. This sample carries about 300,000 distinct CDR3 sequences, approximately 3.9% of them seen once, and the ten largest clones take approximately 24%. This clonotype turned up a few times. Its antigen remains unidentified. Germline V gene lookup returns CDR1 SGHRS and CDR2 YFSETQ. CDR3 length: 15 residues. Between the trimmed V and J ends, which lost 0 bases and 4 bases, there was a span of 11 bases. Sample: PBMCs, taken 5 days after the yellow fever booster vaccination. This clonotype was sampled from a man aged 18 to 35 who received the YFV17D yellow fever vaccine. The V call is TRBV5-1, the J call TRBJ2-1; no clear D gene. DNA of the CDR3: TGCGCCAGCAGCTTGGCTGTACTGAATTACAATGAGCAGTTCTTC. Its protein product is CASSLAVLNYNEQFF.